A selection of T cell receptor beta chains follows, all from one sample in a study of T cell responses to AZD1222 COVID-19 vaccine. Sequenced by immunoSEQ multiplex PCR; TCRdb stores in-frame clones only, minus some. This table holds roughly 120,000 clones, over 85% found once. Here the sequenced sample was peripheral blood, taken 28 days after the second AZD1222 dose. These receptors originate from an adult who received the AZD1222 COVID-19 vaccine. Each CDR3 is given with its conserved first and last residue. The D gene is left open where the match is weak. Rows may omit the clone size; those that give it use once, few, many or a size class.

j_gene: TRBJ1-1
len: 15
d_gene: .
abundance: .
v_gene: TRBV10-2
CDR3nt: TGCGCCAGCAGTGAGTGGAGGGGCATGAACACTGAAGCTTTCTTT
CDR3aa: CASSEWRGMNTEAFF

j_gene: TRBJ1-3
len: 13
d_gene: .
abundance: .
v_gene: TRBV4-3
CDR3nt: TGCGCCAGCAGCCAAGAAGGTGGAAACACCATATATTTT
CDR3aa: CASSQEGGNTIYF

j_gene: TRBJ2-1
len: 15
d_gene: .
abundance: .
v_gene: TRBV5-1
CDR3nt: TGCGCCAGCAGCCCTAGGCCGGGGGAGTACAATGAGCAGTTCTTC
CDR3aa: CASSPRPGEYNEQFF

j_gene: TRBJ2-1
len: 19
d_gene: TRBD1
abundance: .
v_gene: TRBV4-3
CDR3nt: TGCGCCAGCAGCCCGAAACCCACCGGGACAGGGGTTTCCTACAATGAGCAGTTCTTC
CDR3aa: CASSPKPTGTGVSYNEQFF

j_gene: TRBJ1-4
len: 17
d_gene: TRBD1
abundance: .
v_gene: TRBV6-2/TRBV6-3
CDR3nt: TGTGCCAGCAGTTACCCAACAACAGGGGGAGAAGCTGAAAAACTGTTTTTT
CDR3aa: CASSYPTTGGEAEKLFF

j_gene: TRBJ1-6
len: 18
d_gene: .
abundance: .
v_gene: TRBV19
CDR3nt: TGTGCCAGTAGTATAACGGGCGGGGGCGCCGGGTATGAGGCACCCCTCCACTTT
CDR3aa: CASSITGGGAGYEAPLHF

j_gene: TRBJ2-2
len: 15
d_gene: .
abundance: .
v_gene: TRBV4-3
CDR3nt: TGCGCCAGCAGCCAAGGCAGCCCGAACACCGGGGAGCTGTTTTTT
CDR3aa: CASSQGSPNTGELFF

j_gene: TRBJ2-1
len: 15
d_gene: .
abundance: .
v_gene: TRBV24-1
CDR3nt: TGTGCCACCAGTGATTTGAGGGACGCCTACAATGAGCAGTTCTTC
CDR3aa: CATSDLRDAYNEQFF

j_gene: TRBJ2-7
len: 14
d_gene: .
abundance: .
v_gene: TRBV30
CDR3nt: TGTGCCTGGAGACAGGGCCGTTTCTCCTACGAGCAGTACTTC
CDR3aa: CAWRQGRFSYEQYF

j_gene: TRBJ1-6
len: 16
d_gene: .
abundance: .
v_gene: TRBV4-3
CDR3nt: TGCGCCAGCAGCCAAGATCCGGGGGCGTCCAATTCACCCCTCCACTTT
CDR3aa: CASSQDPGASNSPLHF

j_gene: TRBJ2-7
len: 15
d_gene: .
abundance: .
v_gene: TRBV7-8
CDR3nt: TGTGCCAGCAGCGGAGACAGAGGCCGCGGGTACGAGCAGTACTTC
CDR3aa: CASSGDRGRGYEQYF

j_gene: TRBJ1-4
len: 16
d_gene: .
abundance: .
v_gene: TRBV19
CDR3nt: TGTGCCAGTACCCACCAAGGGACGGCCTATAATGAAAAACTGTTTTTT
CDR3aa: CASTHQGTAYNEKLFF

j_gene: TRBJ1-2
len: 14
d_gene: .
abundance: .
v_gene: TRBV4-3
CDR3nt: TGCGCCAGCAGCCAAGAGCCTACATTCTATGGCTACACCTTC
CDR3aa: CASSQEPTFYGYTF

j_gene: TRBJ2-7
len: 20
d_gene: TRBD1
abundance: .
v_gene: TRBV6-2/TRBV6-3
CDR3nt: TGTGCCAGCAGTTACTCGGATGGGGAGGGGGACAGGGATCCTCGCGACGAGCAGTACTTC
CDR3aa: CASSYSDGEGDRDPRDEQYF

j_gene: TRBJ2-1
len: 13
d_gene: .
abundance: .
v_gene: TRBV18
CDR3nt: TGTGCCAGCTCATCAAACAGGGTCGATGAGCAGTTCTTC
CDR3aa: CASSSNRVDEQFF

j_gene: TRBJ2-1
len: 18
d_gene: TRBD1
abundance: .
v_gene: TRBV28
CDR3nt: TGTGCCAGCAGTCTCTCCATTACCGACAGGGGTTTTTACAATGAGCAGTTCTTC
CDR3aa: CASSLSITDRGFYNEQFF

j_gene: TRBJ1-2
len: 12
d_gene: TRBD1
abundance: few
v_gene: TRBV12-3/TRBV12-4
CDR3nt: TGTGCCAGCAGTCTCACAGGGGATGGCTACACCTTC
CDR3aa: CASSLTGDGYTF

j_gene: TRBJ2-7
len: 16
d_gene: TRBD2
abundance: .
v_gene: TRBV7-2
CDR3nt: TGTGCCAGCAGCTTAGTAGCGAGCGGGGGAGCCTACGAGCAGTACTTC
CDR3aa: CASSLVASGGAYEQYF

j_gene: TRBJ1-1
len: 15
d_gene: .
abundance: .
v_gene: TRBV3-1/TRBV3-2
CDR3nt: TGTGCCAGCAGCCAAGATAGTGGGGGGCGCACTGAAGCTTTCTTT
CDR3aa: CASSQDSGGRTEAFF

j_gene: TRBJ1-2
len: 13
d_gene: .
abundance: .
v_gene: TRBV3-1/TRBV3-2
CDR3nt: TGTGCCAGCAGCCAAGTGGTGAACTATGGCTACACCTTC
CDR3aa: CASSQVVNYGYTF

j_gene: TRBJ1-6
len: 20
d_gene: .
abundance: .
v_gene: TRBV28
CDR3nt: TGTGCCAGCAGACCCCTAGTGTGGGACCGAGAGAGCTCCTATAATTCACCCCTCCACTTT
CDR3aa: CASRPLVWDRESSYNSPLHF

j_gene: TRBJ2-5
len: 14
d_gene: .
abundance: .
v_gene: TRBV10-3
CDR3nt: TGTGCCATCAGTGAGTTACAGGAACAAGAGACCCAGTACTTC
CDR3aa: CAISELQEQETQYF

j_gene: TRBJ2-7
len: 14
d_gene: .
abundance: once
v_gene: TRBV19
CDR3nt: TGTGCCAGTAGTATGCGGGACAGTGGCTACGAGCAGTACTTC
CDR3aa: CASSMRDSGYEQYF

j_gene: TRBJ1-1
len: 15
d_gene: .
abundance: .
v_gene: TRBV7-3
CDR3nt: TGTGCCAGCAGCTTAATCCCAGGCCCGAACATTGAAGCTTTCTTT
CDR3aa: CASSLIPGPNIEAFF

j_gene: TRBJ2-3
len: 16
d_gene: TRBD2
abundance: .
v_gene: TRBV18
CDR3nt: TGTGCCAGCTCATCCCAGCGGGGAGGCACGGCAGATACGCAGTATTTT
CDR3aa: CASSSQRGGTADTQYF

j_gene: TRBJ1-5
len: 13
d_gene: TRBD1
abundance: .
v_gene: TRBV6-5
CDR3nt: TGTGCCAGCAGTCCTGGACAGGATCAGCCCCAGCATTTT
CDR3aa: CASSPGQDQPQHF

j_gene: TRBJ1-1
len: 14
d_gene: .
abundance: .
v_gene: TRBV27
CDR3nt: TGTGCCAGCAGTTTAGTAGGGGCGGGCACTGAAGCTTTCTTT
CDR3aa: CASSLVGAGTEAFF

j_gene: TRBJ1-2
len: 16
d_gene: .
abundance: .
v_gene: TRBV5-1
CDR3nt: TGCGCCAGCAGCTTTCTTGCCAGTTCGGGGGACTATGGCTACACCTTC
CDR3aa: CASSFLASSGDYGYTF

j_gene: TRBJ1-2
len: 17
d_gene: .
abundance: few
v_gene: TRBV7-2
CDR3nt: TGTGCCAGCAGCTTAGGTGGCCGGACTGAAGCTAACTATGGCTACACCTTC
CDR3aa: CASSLGGRTEANYGYTF

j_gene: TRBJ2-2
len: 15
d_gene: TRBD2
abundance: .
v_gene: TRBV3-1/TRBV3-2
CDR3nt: TGTGCCAGCAGTGCCAGGGGACTAGCGGCCGGGGAGCTGTTTTTT
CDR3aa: CASSARGLAAGELFF

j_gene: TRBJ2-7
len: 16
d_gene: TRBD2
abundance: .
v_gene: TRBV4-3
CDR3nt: TGCGCCAGCAGCCAAGATCTTACCGGGGGGGTTTACGAGCAGTACTTC
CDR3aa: CASSQDLTGGVYEQYF

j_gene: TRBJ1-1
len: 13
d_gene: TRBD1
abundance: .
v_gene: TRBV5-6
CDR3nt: TGTGCCAGCAGCGTGACAGGGTTTCCTGAAGCTTTCTTT
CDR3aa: CASSVTGFPEAFF

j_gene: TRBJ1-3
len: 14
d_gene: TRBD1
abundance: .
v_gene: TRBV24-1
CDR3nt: TGTGCCACCAGTGGGGACAGCGGCGGAAACACCATATATTTT
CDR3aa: CATSGDSGGNTIYF

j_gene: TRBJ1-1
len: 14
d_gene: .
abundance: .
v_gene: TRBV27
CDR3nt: TGTGCCAGGCCATTGGGGGTCTCTAGCACTGAAGCTTTCTTT
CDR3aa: CARPLGVSSTEAFF

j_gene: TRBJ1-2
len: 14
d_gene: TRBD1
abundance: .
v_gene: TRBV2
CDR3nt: TGTGCCAGCAGTGAAGGGACAGGGGCCTATGGCTACACCTTC
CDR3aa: CASSEGTGAYGYTF

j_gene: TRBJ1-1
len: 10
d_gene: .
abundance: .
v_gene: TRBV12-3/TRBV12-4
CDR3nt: TGTGCCAGCAGTCCTGACGAAGCTTTCTTT
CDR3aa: CASSPDEAFF

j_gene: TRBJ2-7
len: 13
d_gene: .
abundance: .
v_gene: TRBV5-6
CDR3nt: TGTGCCAGCAGCTTGTTGGGGGTCTACGAGCAGTACTTC
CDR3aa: CASSLLGVYEQYF

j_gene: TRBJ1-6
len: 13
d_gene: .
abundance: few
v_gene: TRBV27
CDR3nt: TGTGCCAGCAGTTTAGGGTATAATTCACCCCTCCACTTT
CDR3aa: CASSLGYNSPLHF

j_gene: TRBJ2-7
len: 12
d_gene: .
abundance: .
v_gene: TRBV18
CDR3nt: TGTGCCAGCTCAAGCGCTGGGGACGAGCAGTACTTC
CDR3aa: CASSSAGDEQYF

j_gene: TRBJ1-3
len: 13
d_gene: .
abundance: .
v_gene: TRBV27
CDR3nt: TGTGCCAGCAGGCCAGGGTCTGGAAACACCATATATTTT
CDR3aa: CASRPGSGNTIYF

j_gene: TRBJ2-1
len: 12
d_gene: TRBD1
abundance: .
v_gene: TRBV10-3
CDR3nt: TGTGCCAGCAGACAGGGCTACAATGAGCAGTTCTTC
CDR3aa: CASRQGYNEQFF

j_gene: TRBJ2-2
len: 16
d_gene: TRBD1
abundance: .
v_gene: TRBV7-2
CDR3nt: TGTGCCAGCAGCCAAAGACAGGGGGCGAGTACCGGGGAGCTGTTTTTT
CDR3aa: CASSQRQGASTGELFF

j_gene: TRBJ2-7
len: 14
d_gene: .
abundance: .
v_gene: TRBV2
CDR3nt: TGTGCCAGCAGTCTGGGGATTCCCATTTACGAGCAGTACTTC
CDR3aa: CASSLGIPIYEQYF

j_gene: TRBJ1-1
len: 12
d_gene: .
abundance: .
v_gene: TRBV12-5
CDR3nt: TGTGCTAGTGGTCCCCGCCCCACTGAAGCTTTCTTT
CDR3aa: CASGPRPTEAFF

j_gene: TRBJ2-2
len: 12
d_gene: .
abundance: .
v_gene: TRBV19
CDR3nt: TGTGCCAGTAGTCTTTACGGTGGGGAGCTGTTTTTT
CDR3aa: CASSLYGGELFF

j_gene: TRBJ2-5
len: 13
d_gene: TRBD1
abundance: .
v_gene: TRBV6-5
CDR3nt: TGTGCCAGCACCCGGGACAGGGTATCACCCCAGTACTTC
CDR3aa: CASTRDRVSPQYF

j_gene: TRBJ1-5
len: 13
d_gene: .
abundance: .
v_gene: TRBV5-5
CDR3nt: TGTGCCAGCAGCATGGACAGCTATCAGCCCCAGCATTTT
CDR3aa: CASSMDSYQPQHF

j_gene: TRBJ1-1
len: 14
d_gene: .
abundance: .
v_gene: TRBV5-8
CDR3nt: TGTGCCAGCAGCTTGGGGATGTGGGACACTGAAGCTTTCTTT
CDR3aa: CASSLGMWDTEAFF

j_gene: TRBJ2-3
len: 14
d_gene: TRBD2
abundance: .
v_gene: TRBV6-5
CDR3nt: TGTGCCAGCAGACCGGGACTAGCGGCTAATACGCAGTATTTT
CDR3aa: CASRPGLAANTQYF

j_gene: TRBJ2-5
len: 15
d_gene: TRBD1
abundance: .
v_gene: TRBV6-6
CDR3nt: TGTGCCAGCAGTTACCCGGGACAGCAAATAGAGACCCAGTACTTC
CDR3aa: CASSYPGQQIETQYF